These T cell receptor beta chains were read from a single sample in a study of OX40 agonist ivuxolimab in advanced cancers. TCRdb's table, derived via immunoSEQ multiplex PCR, lists solely in-frame clones and lacks some. In the table there are some 86,000 clones, less than 95% of which are singletons. Sequences were derived from CD4+ or CD8+ T cells sorted from blood, sampled in a trial of the OX40 agonist ivuxolimab. These receptors all stem from an adult with an advanced solid tumor such as melanoma, head and neck, liver or kidney cancer. CDR3s include the opening cysteine and the closing phenylalanine or tryptophan. Fields, in order: clone size, D gene, J gene, V gene, CDR3 DNA, CDR3 protein. D genes are given only for firm matches. Some rows mark clone size as missing; the rest say once, few, many or name a class of expanded clone.

.	.	TRBJ1-1	TRBV28	TGTGCCAGCAGGCCCGGGACCCCGAACACTGAAGCTTTCTTT	CASRPGTPNTEAFF
once	.	TRBJ2-1	TRBV11-1	TGTGCCAGCAGCCCTGACAGTAATGAGCAGTTCTTC	CASSPDSNEQFF
.	.	TRBJ2-2	TRBV13	TGTGCCAGCAGCTTAGGCACGAACACCGGGGAGCTGTTTTTT	CASSLGTNTGELFF
.	.	TRBJ2-7	TRBV2	TGTGCCAGCAGTGAAGTTGGCCGGCGCTACGAGCAGTACTTC	CASSEVGRRYEQYF
.	.	TRBJ2-7	TRBV11-3	TGTGCCAGCAGCTTAGACGTTGGGCACGAGCAGTACTTC	CASSLDVGHEQYF
.	.	TRBJ1-2	TRBV5-7	TGTGCCAGCAGCTACGGACGGAGCTATGGCTACACCTTC	CASSYGRSYGYTF
.	.	TRBJ1-1	TRBV11-2	TGTGCCAGCAGCCAAGATCAGGGGAACACTGAAGCTTTCTTT	CASSQDQGNTEAFF
.	.	TRBJ1-4	TRBV28	TGTGCCAGCAGTGGGGAAGGGGCAGCAACTAATGAAAAACTGTTTTTT	CASSGEGAATNEKLFF
.	.	TRBJ1-2	TRBV10-2	TGCGCCAGCAGTGATATTTTCGAGGGATGGGGGAACTATGGCTACACCTTC	CASSDIFEGWGNYGYTF
.	TRBD2	TRBJ2-3	TRBV5-4	TGTGCCAGCAGCGGACTAGCGGGGGGCATACAGAATACGCAGTATTTT	CASSGLAGGIQNTQYF
.	.	TRBJ2-1	TRBV5-1	TGCGCCAGCAGCTTGGAGACAGGCTCTTACAATGAGCAGTTCTTC	CASSLETGSYNEQFF
.	TRBD2	TRBJ2-1	TRBV5-1	TGCGCCAGCAGCTCGGGGACTAGCGGGGCCACGCATGAGCAGTTCTTC	CASSSGTSGATHEQFF
.	.	TRBJ1-5	TRBV10-3	TGTGCCATCCCCCGCAATCAGCCCCAGCATTTT	CAIPRNQPQHF
.	.	TRBJ1-2	TRBV6-1	TGTGCCTCCACGGGACAAATCTATGGCTACACCTTC	CASTGQIYGYTF
.	.	TRBJ1-6	TRBV2	TGTGCCAGCAGCCGCACAAATAATTCACCCCTCCACTTT	CASSRTNNSPLHF
.	.	TRBJ1-6	TRBV5-6	TGTGCCAGCAGCCCTTTGTTCAGTACAGCACCCCTCCACTTT	CASSPLFSTAPLHF
.	TRBD2	TRBJ2-1	TRBV11-2	TGTGCCAGCAGCTTAGACGGACTAGCGGGGGTTATTTACAATGAGCAGTTCTTC	CASSLDGLAGVIYNEQFF
.	.	TRBJ1-2	TRBV19	TGTGCCAGTAGGGCTTCCAACAACTATGGCTACACCTTC	CASRASNNYGYTF
.	.	TRBJ1-2	TRBV7-9	TGTGCCAGCAGCTTAGCGGTAGGGGACGGCTACACCTTC	CASSLAVGDGYTF
.	TRBD2	TRBJ2-1	TRBV19	TGTGCCAGTAGGGCTAGCGGGGGTCAAGGGCAGTTCTTC	CASRASGGQGQFF
.	TRBD1	TRBJ1-2	TRBV20-1	TGCAGTGTACAGGGGGCGTATGGCTACACCTTC	CSVQGAYGYTF
once	.	TRBJ2-3	TRBV30	TGTGCCTGGGGGAGCCGCACAGATACGCAGTATTTT	CAWGSRTDTQYF
.	.	TRBJ2-3	TRBV7-6	TGTGCCAGCAGGCTGGGGGCCGGGGGCACAGATACGCAGTATTTT	CASRLGAGGTDTQYF
.	TRBD1	TRBJ1-2	TRBV6-6	TGTGCCAGCAGCGGGACAGAAGACTATGGCTACACCTTC	CASSGTEDYGYTF
.	TRBD1	TRBJ2-3	TRBV7-9	TGTGCCAGCAGCTTAGGGGACAGGCTATCTAGCACAGATACGCAGTATTTT	CASSLGDRLSSTDTQYF
.	.	TRBJ2-6	TRBV18	TGTGCCAGCTCTCCCCAGCCCGACTCTGGGGCCAACGTCCTGACTTTC	CASSPQPDSGANVLTF
.	.	TRBJ1-5	TRBV5-6	TGTGCCAGCAGCTTGGACCGGAGGGTTCAGCCCCAGCATTTT	CASSLDRRVQPQHF
.	.	TRBJ1-1	TRBV6-5	TGTGCCAGCAGAGCAGGGACATGGAACACTGAAGCTTTCTTT	CASRAGTWNTEAFF
.	.	TRBJ1-5	TRBV6-1	TGTGCCAGCACCAAAAGGGGGACAATGGTACAGCCCCAGCATTTT	CASTKRGTMVQPQHF
.	.	TRBJ1-3	TRBV5-1	TGCGCCAGCAGCTTGGTTCCCCAACAGGCCGACTCTGGAAACACCATATATTTT	CASSLVPQQADSGNTIYF
.	.	TRBJ2-5	TRBV7-8	TGTGCCAGCAGCCTAACCCAGGTACATGAGACCCAGTACTTC	CASSLTQVHETQYF